This entry is about one T cell receptor (beta chain). These data originate in a study of blood T cell repertoires in COVID-19. For the study at large: The samples span acute and convalescent COVID-19 from the United States, Italy and Spain.

Repertoires were generated with immunoSEQ multiplex PCR, while TCRdb's copy carries only in-frame clones and drops some. The sample has about 220,000 clones; around 88% are singletons. Living in roughly 23 US areas, the participants were between about 18 and 100 years of age. Participant reports of clinical history set cohort assignment. Per the germline V gene, CDR1 is SQVTM and CDR2 is ANQGSEA. Trimming took off 4 bases at V and 4 bases at J, with 13 bases between the two ends. The CDR3 length is 13 residues. V gene TRBV29-1 combines with J gene TRBJ1-1, with D possibly TRBD1 on 5 matching bases. The clonotype comes from a woman in her forties or fifties with acute COVID-19. Material: PBMCs or T cells enriched from blood (not recorded which). This CDR3 reads CSVVPGRATEAFF. The CDR3 bases are TGCAGCGTTGTGCCAGGCAGGGCCACTGAAGCTTTCTTT.